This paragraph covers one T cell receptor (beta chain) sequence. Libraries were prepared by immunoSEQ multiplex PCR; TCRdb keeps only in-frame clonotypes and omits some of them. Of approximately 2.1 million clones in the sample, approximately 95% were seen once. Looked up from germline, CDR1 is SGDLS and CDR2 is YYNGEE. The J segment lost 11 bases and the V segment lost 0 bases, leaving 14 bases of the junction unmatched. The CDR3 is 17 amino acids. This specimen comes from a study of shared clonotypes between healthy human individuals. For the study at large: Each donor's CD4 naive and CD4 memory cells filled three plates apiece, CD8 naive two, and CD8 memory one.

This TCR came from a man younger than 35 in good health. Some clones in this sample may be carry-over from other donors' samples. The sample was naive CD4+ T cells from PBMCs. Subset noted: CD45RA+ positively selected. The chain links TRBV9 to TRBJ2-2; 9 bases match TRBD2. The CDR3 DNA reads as TGTGCCAGCAGCGTAGCTAATGATTGGGCCGGGACTAGCGAGCTGTTTTTT. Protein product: CASSVANDWAGTSELFF.